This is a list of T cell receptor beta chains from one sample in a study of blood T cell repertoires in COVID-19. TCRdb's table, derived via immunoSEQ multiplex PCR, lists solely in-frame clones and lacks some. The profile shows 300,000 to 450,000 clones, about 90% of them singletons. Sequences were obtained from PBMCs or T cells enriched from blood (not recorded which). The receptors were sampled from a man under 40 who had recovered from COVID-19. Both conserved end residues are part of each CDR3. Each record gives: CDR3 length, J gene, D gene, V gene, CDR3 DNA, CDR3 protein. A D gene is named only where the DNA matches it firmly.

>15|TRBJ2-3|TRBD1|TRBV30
TGTGCCTGGAGCGGAGGACAGGGGGCAACAGATACGCAGTATTTT
CAWSGGQGATDTQYF
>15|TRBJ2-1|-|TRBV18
TGTGCCAGCTCACCAGGCCCGGGAACCTACAATGAGCAGTTCTTC
CASSPGPGTYNEQFF
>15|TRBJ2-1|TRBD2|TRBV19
TGTGCCAGTAGTCGAGCGGGGGCCAACTACAATGAGCAGTTCTTC
CASSRAGANYNEQFF
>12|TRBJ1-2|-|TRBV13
TGTGCCAGCAGCTTAGCAGGGTACGGCTACACCTTC
CASSLAGYGYTF
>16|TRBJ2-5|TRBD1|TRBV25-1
TGTGCCAGCAGTTCCGCTGGGACAGGGGGCGGTGAGACCCAGTACTTC
CASSSAGTGGGETQYF
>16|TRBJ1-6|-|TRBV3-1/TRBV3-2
TGTGCCAGCAGCCAAGTTGGACACTCCTATAATTCACCCCTCCACTTT
CASSQVGHSYNSPLHF
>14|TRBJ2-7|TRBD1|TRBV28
TGTGCCAGCAGTCCGCATACAGGGGCTCGCGAGCAGTACTTC
CASSPHTGAREQYF
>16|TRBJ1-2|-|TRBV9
TGTGCCAGCAGCGCCCCGTTTGCTACCCGCAACTATGGCTACACCTTC
CASSAPFATRNYGYTF
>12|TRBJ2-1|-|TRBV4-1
TGCGCCAGCAGCCCAGGCTACAATGAGCAGTTCTTC
CASSPGYNEQFF
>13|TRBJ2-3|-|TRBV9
TGTGCCAGCAGCGTAGTACACACAGATACGCAGTATTTT
CASSVVHTDTQYF
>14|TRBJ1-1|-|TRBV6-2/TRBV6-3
TGTGCCAGCAGTTACACCCCCGGGAACACTGAAGCTTTCTTT
CASSYTPGNTEAFF
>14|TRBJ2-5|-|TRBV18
TGTGCCAGCTCATCAACAGGTCTCCAAGAGACCCAGTACTTC
CASSSTGLQETQYF
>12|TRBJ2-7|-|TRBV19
TGTGCCAGTATGGGAGATTCCTACGAGCAGTACTTC
CASMGDSYEQYF
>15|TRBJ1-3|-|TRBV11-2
TGTGCCAGCAGCTTAGAAGGCGGAATTGGAAACACCATATATTTT
CASSLEGGIGNTIYF
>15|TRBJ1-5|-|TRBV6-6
TGTGCCAGCAGTGATCGCCAGGGGAAAAATCAGCCCCAGCATTTT
CASSDRQGKNQPQHF
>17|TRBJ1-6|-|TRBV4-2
TGTGCCAGCAGCCAACCCACAAAAGGACACCGGAATTCACCCCTCCACTTT
CASSQPTKGHRNSPLHF
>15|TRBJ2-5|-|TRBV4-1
TGCGCCAGCAGCCAAGACAGAGCCCTAGAGGAGACCCAGTACTTC
CASSQDRALEETQYF
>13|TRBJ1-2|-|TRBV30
TGTGCCTGGAGTGTAGAAGAGGGCTATGGCTACACCTTC
CAWSVEEGYGYTF